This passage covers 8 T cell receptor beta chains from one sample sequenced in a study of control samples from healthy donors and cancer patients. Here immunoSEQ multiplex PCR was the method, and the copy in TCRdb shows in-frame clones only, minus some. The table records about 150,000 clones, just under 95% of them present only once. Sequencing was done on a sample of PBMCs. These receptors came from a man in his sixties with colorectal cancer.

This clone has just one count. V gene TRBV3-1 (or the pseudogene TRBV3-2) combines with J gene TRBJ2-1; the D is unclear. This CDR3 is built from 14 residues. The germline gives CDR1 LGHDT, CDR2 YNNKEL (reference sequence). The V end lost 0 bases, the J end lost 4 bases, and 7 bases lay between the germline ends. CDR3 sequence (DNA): TGTGCCAGCAGCCAAGAAGCCTCTTACAATGAGCAGTTCTTC. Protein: CASSQEASYNEQFF.

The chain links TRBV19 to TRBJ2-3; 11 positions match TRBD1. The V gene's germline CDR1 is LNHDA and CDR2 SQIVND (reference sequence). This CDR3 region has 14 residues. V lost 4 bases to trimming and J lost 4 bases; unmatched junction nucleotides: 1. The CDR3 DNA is TGTGCCAGTAGTAAGGACAGGGGGCCAGATACGCAGTATTTT. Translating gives CASSKDRGPDTQYF. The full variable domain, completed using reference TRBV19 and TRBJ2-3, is DGGITQSPKYLFRKEGQNVTLSCEQNLNHDAMYWYRQDPGQGLRLIYYSQIVNDFQKGDIAEGYSVSREKKESFPLTVTSAQKNPTAFYLCASSKDRGPDTQYFGPGTRLTVL.

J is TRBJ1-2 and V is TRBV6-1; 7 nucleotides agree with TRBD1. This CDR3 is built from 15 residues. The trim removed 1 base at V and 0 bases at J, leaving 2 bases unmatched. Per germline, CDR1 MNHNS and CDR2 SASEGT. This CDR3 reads CASSEGGTANYGYTF. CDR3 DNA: TGTGCCAGCAGTGAAGGGGGGACAGCTAACTATGGCTACACCTTC.

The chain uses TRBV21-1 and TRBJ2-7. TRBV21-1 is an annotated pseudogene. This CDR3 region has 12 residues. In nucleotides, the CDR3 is TGTGCCAGCAGCAAAGAAGGGCACGAGCAGTACTTC. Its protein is CASSKEGHEQYF.

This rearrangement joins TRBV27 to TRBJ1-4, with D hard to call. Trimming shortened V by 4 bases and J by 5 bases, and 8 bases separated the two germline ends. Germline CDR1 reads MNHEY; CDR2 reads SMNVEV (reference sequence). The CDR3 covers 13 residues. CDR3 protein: CASSWAVNEKLFF. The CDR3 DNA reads TGTGCCAGCAGTTGGGCGGTAAATGAAAAACTGTTTTTT.

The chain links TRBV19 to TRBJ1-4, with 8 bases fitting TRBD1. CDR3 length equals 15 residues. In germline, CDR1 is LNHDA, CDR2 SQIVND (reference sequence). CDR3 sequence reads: CASQQGAMTNEKLFF. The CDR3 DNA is TGTGCTTCACAGCAGGGGGCGATGACTAATGAAAAACTGTTTTTT.

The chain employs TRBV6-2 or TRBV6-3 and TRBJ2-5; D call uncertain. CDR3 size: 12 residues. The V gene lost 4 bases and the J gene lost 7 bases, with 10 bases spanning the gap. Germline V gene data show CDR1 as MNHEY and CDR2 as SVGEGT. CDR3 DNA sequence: TGTGCCAGCAGTTCGGACGTGGGGACCCAGTACTTC. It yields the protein CASSSDVGTQYF.

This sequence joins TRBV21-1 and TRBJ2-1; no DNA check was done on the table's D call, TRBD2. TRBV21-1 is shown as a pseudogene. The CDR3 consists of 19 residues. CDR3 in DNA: TGTGCCAGCACCCCCCTCTCGCACGGGGGGGCAGACACCTACAATGAGCAGTTCTTC. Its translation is CASTPLSHGGADTYNEQFF.